This T cell receptor beta chain stems from a study of a mutant IDH1 vaccine in newly diagnosed glioma. The wider study: Most had both radiotherapy and temozolomide beforehand; others had only one.

V lost 0 bases to trimming and J lost 0 bases; unmatched junction nucleotides: 12. This CDR3 region has 19 residues. Germline values: CDR1 KGHSH, CDR2 LQKENI. This clone was seen only a few times. Its antigen is still unknown. Time point specified: week 47, end of study. The content of each vaccine dose was 300 ug of mutant IDH1 20-mer peptide, and topical imiquimod accompanied it. TCRdb's table, derived via immunoSEQ multiplex PCR, lists solely in-frame clones and lacks some. The table records roughly 22,000 clones, about four fifths of them present only once. The receptor was derived from a man aged 35 to 55 with glioma. Some clones in this sample may be carry-over from other donors' samples. The chain recombines TRBV18 with TRBJ2-5, with 8 bases identical to TRBD1. The sample was PBMCs, taken from a glioma patient whose treatment included an IDH1 peptide vaccine. The CDR3 DNA is TGTGCCAGCTCACCACCGCTGTGGGTGACAGGGGCCTACCAAGAGACCCAGTACTTC. Residues: CASSPPLWVTGAYQETQYF.